Sequencing of this T cell receptor beta chain was carried out in a study of T cell changes during pregnancy in multiple sclerosis. The assay was immunoSEQ multiplex PCR, and TCRdb's table has in-frame clones only and misses some. Counted here are about 73,000 clones, around 90% occurring once; the ten biggest clones make up roughly 2.1%. Germline V CDR1 and CDR2: LGHNA, YSLEER. J lost 1 base, V lost 3 bases, and 3 bases had no gene match. The CDR3 consists of 15 residues. The count of this clone is one. Sample: peripheral blood, taken in the second trimester of pregnancy. This chain links TRBV4-3 with TRBJ1-1; 9 nucleotides line up with TRBD1. The sequence was collected from a female donor in good health, enrolled as a control in a pregnancy study. Written as DNA, the CDR3 is TGCGCCAGCAGCCAGGGGACAGGGCAGAACACTGAAGCTTTCTTT. Its translation is CASSQGTGQNTEAFF.